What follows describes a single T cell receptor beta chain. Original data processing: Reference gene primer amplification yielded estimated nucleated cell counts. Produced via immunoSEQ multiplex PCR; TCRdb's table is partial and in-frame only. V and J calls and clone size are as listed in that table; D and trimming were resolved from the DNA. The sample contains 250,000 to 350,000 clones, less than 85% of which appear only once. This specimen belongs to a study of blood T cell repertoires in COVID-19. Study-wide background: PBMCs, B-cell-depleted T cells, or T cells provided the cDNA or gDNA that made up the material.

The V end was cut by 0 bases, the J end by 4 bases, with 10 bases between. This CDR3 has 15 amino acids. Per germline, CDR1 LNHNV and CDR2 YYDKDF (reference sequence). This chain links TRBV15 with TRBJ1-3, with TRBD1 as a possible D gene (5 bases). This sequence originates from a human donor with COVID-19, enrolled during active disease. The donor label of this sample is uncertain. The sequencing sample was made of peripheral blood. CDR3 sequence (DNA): TGTGCCACCAGCAGAGATCAGGGTTCGGGAAACACCATATATTTT. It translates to CATSRDQGSGNTIYF.